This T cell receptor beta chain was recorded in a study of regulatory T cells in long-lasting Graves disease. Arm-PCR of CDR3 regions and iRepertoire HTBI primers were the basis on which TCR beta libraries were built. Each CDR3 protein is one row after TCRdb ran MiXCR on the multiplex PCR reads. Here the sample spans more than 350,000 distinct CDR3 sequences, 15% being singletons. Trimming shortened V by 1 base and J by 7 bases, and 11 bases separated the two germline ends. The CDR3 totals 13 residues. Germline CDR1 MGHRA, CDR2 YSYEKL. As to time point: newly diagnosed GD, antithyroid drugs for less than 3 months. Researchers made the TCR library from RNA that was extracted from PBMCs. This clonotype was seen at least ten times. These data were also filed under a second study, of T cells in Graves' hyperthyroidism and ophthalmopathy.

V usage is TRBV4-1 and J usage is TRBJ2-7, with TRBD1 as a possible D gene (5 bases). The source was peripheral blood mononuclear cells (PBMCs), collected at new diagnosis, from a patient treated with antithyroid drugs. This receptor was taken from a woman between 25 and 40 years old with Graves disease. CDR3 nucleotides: TGCGCCAGCAGCCAAGCGCAGGGAAGGGAGCAGTACTTC. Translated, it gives CASSQAQGREQYF.